This T cell receptor beta chain comes out of a study of cytomegalovirus exposure and HLA in healthy donors. Study-wide points: Reports state that TCR beta sequences accurately predicted most subjects' HLA-A and HLA-B alleles.

This clone has only a few counts. Its target is unknown. PCR was performed using 60 Vbeta and 13 Jbeta primers. Some clones are missing from TCRdb's copy, which holds only in-frame ones; the method was immunoSEQ multiplex PCR. The sample contains roughly 160,000 clones, about 79% of which appear only once. This receptor was identified in a man between 50 and 59 years old in good health and CMV-seropositive. The sequenced material came from PBMCs.

The CDR3 region is CASSRSTNQPQHF. CDR3 bases: TGTGCCAGCAGTCGAAGTACAAATCAGCCCCAGCATTTT. The chain recombines TRBV2 with TRBJ1-5; unclear D gene. Germline CDR1 is SNHLY and CDR2 is FYNNEI. The CDR3 runs 13 residues. V lost 5 bases and J 4 bases, leaving 9 bases between the germline ends.